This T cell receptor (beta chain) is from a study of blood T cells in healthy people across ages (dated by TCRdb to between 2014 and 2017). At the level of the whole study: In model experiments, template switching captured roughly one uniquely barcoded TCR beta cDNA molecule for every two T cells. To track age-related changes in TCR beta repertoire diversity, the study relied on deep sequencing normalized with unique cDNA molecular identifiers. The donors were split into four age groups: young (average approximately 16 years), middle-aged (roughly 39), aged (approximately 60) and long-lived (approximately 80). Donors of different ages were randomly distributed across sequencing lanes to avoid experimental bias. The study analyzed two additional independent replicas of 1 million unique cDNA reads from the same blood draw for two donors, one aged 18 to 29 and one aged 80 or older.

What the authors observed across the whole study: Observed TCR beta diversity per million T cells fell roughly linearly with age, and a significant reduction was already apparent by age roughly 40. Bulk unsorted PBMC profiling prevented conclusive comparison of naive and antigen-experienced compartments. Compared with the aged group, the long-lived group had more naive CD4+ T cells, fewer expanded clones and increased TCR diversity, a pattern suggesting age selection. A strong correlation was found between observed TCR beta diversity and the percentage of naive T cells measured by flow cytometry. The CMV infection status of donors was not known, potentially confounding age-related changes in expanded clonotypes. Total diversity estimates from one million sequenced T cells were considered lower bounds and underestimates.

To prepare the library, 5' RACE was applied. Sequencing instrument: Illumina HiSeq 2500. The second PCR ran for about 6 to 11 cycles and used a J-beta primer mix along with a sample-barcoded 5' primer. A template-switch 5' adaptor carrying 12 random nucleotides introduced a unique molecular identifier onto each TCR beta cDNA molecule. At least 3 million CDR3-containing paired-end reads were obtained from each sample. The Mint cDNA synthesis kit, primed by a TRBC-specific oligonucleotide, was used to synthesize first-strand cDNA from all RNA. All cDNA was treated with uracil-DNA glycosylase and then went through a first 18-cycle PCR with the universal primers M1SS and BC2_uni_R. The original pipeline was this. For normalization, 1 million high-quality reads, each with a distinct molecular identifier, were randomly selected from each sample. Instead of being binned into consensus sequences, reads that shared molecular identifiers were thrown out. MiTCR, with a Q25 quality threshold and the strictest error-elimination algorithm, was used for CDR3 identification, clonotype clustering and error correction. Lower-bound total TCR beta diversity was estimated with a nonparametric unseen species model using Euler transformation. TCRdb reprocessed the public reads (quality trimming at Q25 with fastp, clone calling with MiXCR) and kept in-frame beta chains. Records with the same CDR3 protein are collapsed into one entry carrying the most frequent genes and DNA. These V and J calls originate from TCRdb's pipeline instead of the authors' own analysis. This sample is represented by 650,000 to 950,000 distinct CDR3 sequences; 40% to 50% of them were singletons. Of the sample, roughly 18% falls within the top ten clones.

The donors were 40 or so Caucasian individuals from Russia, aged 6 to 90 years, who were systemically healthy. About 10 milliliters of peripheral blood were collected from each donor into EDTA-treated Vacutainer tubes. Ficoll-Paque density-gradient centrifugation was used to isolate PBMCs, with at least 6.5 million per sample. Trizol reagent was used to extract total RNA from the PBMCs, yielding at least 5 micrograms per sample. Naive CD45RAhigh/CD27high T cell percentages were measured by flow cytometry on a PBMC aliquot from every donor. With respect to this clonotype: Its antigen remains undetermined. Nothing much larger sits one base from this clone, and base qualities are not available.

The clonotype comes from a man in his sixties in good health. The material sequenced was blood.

The nucleotide sequence reads TGCGCCAGCAGCATCGCTATCTCGCAAGAGACCCAGTACTTC. Protein translation: CASSIAISQETQYF. This chain is built from TRBV5-1 and TRBJ2-5, with the D gene not confidently named. CDR1 and CDR2 are drawn from the germline V gene: SGHRS, YFSETQ. V drops 4 bases and J drops 2 bases, leaving 12 bases in between. From its cysteine to its phenylalanine, the CDR3 spans 14 amino acids. Left in the record is the CDR3 DNA by itself, 42 bases read in frame from the first base.